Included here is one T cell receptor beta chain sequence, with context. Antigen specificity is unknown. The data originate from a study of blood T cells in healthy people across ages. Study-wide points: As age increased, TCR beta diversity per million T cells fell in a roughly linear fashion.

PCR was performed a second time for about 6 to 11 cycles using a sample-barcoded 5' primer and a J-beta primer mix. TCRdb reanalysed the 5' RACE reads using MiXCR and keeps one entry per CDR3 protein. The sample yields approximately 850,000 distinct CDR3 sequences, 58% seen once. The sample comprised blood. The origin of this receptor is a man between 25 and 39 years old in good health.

CDR3 region: CASSLAPGYEAFF. Written as DNA, the CDR3 is TGTGCCAGCAGCTTAGCGCCTGGGTATGAAGCTTTCTTT. The rearrangement uses TRBV7-6 and TRBJ1-1; the D is unclear. The CDR3 sequence is 13 residues long. Trimming removed 0 bases at V and 7 bases at J, with 9 bases between. In germline, CDR1 is SGHVS, CDR2 FNYEAQ. Drawing the rest from reference TRBV7-6 and TRBJ1-1, the complete variable domain is GAGVSQSPRYKVTKRGQDVALRCDPISGHVSLYWYRQALGQGPEFLTYFNYEAQQDKSGLPNDRFSAERPEGSISTLTIQRTEQRDSAMYRCASSLAPGYEAFFGQGTRLTVV.